The next 18 T cell receptor beta chains were all read from a single sample in a study of blood T cell repertoires in COVID-19. TCRdb keeps only in-frame clones here, not all; method: immunoSEQ multiplex PCR. The sample shows 200,000 to 300,000 clones, about 83% of them seen only once. What was sequenced was PBMCs or T cells enriched from blood (not recorded which). All receptors come from a woman in her forties or fifties who had recovered from COVID-19.

The chain employs TRBV5-1 and TRBJ1-1; 7 bases agree with TRBD1. CDR3 size: 15 residues. J was trimmed by 4 bases and V by 4 bases; bases with no gene match: 10. CDR1 is SGHRS and CDR2 is YFSETQ in the germline V gene. The CDR3 loop is CASSLETGSSTEAFF. The CDR3 DNA reads TGCGCCAGCAGCCTGGAGACAGGGTCCAGCACTGAAGCTTTCTTT.

This clone has only one observation. V is TRBV7-2 and J is TRBJ2-7; 7 bases align to TRBD1. The V gene end was trimmed by 4 bases and the J gene end by 8 bases; junction bases not matched to a gene: 11. There are 14 residues in the CDR3. Germline V gene data show CDR1 as SGHTA and CDR2 as FQGNSA. CDR3 bases: TGTGCCAGCAGCTCCCCCGGGGACAGCCACAAGCAGTACTTC. This codes for CASSSPGDSHKQYF. Using reference TRBV7-2 and TRBJ2-7 for the parts outside the CDR3, the full variable domain is GAGVSQSPSNKVTEKGKDVELRCDPISGHTALYWYRQSLGQGLEFLIYFQGNSAPDKSGLPSDRFSAERTGGSVSTLTIQRTQQEDSAVYLCASSSPGDSHKQYFGPGTRLTVT.

This chain uses TRBV19 with TRBJ1-2, with unresolved D. V lost 2 bases and J 4 bases, leaving 8 bases between the germline ends. Germline loops: CDR1 LNHDA, CDR2 SQIVND (reference sequence). CDR3 length: 13 residues. CDR3 sequence (DNA): TGTGCCAGTAGTATAATCCCGTCCTATGGCTACACCTTC. As protein: CASSIIPSYGYTF.

The chain has TRBV4-3 and TRBJ2-3; D might be TRBD1 (5 bases). CDR3 length equals 18 residues. The V gene's germline CDR1 is LGHNA and CDR2 YSLEER. V lost 0 bases to trimming and J lost 2 bases, with 18 bases between them. The CDR3 region is CASSQDWQAGWNTDTQYF. In DNA, the CDR3 is TGCGCCAGCAGCCAAGATTGGCAAGCAGGGTGGAACACAGATACGCAGTATTTT.

V usage is TRBV19 and J usage is TRBJ1-1; D gene unclear. The germline V and J ends were trimmed by 3 bases and 4 bases, with 9 bases remaining between them. The germline gives CDR1 LNHDA, CDR2 SQIVND (reference sequence). This CDR3 has 13 amino acids. The CDR3 is CASSIWQRTEAFF. CDR3 sequence (DNA): TGTGCCAGTAGTATTTGGCAGCGCACTGAAGCTTTCTTT.

The chain joins TRBV6-5 to TRBJ1-1, with D tentatively TRBD1 (5 bases). V lost 5 bases, J lost 10 bases, and 20 bases lay in between. This CDR3 contains 14 residues. Germline lookup yields CDR1 MNHEY and CDR2 SVGAGI. CDR3 region: CASSKPTDRARAFF. CDR3 DNA sequence: TGTGCCAGCAGTAAACCGACAGATCGGGCACGAGCTTTCTTT.

The J gene is TRBJ1-2, the V gene TRBV7-9; the D gene is possibly TRBD1 (6 bases). Trimming left V 11 bases short and J 8 bases short, with 21 bases between. Germline V CDR1 and CDR2: SEHNR, FQNEAQ (reference sequence). The CDR3 loop spans 13 amino acids. The CDR3 sequence: CALQGEGLRGYTF. CDR3 nucleotides: TGTGCCCTACAGGGCGAGGGTCTGAGGGGCTACACCTTC.

This rearrangement joins TRBV4-3 to TRBJ2-7, with D possibly being TRBD1 (6 bases). Trimming removed 0 bases at V and 6 bases at J, with 18 bases between. This CDR3 has 16 residues. CDR1 LGHNA and CDR2 YSLEER come from the germline V gene. For the CDR3, the DNA is TGCGCCAGCAGCCAAGACCTCGCAGGGGTTCGGGCCGAGCAGTACTTC. It yields the protein CASSQDLAGVRAEQYF.

This rearrangement joins TRBV19 to TRBJ1-1, with a weak D call TRBD1 (5 bases). V was trimmed by 5 bases and J by 4 bases, leaving 17 bases between them. CDR3 length: 15 residues. CDR1 is LNHDA and CDR2 is SQIVND in the germline V gene (reference sequence). CDR3 region: CASSGTWGGGTEAFF. The CDR3 DNA is TGTGCCAGTAGTGGGACTTGGGGCGGCGGCACTGAAGCTTTCTTT.

V gene TRBV5-1 combines with J gene TRBJ2-5; D is possibly TRBD1 (5 bases). The CDR3 is 13 residues long. The V gene's germline CDR1 is SGHRS and CDR2 YFSETQ. The V gene lost 5 bases and the J gene lost 4 bases, with 12 bases spanning the gap. As DNA, the CDR3 is TGCGCCAGCAGAAACGACCAGGGAGAGACCCAGTACTTC. Translated: CASRNDQGETQYF.

The chain employs TRBV7-2 and TRBJ2-2, with 9 bases identical to TRBD2. The germline V gene encodes CDR1 SGHTA and CDR2 FQGNSA. The CDR3 contains 15 residues. The trim removed 5 bases at V and 1 base at J, leaving 2 bases unmatched. The CDR3: CASSVTSGNTGELFF. DNA for the CDR3: TGTGCCAGCAGCGTGACTAGCGGGAACACCGGGGAGCTGTTTTTT.

The chain has TRBV7-9 and TRBJ1-1; 7 bases align to TRBD1. Germline V gene data show CDR1 as SEHNR and CDR2 as FQNEAQ (reference sequence). The CDR3 is 14 amino acids. Trimming took 9 bases from V and 3 from J; bases not matched to a gene: 10. CDR3 nucleotide sequence: TGTGCCAGTAAAGAACAGGGGTGGGACACTGAAGCTTTCTTT. Translating gives CASKEQGWDTEAFF.

This rearrangement joins TRBV4-1 to TRBJ2-5; no clear D. Germline lookup yields CDR1 MGHRA and CDR2 YSYEKL. V was cut by 0 bases and J by 11 bases, with 13 bases left in between. The CDR3 contains 13 residues. The CDR3 DNA follows: TGCGCCAGCAGCCAAGAAGCCTCGAACAGTCAGTACTTC. Protein: CASSQEASNSQYF.

The chain carries TRBV4-1 and TRBJ2-7; tentatively, D is TRBD2 (6 bases). V lost 0 bases, J lost 3 bases, and 12 bases lay in between. The CDR3 spans 15 residues. Germline CDR1 reads MGHRA; CDR2 reads YSYEKL. The CDR3 bases are TGCGCCAGCAGCCAAGAGCCTAGGCGGGACTACGAGCAGTACTTC. Its translation is CASSQEPRRDYEQYF.

The rearrangement uses TRBV7-2 and TRBJ1-5; 7 positions agree with TRBD1. The CDR3 extends over 16 amino acids. CDR1 SGHTA and CDR2 FQGNSA come from the germline V gene. The V and J ends lost 4 bases and 3 bases, in that order; junction bases with no gene match: 9. CDR3 bases: TGTGCCAGCAGCTCTAAACAGGGGAGGAACAATCAGCCCCAGCATTTT. The encoded protein is CASSSKQGRNNQPQHF.

V usage is TRBV28 and J usage is TRBJ1-1, with D hard to call. This CDR3 region has 12 residues. Between the trimmed V and J ends, which lost 4 bases and 7 bases, there was a span of 10 bases. The germline V gene has CDR1 MDHEN and CDR2 SYDVKM. CDR3 nucleotides: TGTGCCAGCAGTTCCAGTCGGGATGAAGCTTTCTTT. Translation: CASSSSRDEAFF.

The chain links TRBV2 to TRBJ2-7; 10 nucleotides align to TRBD1. The CDR3 spans 15 residues. After removal of 5 bases from V and 3 bases from J, the junction contained 7 bases not matched to a gene. Germline lookup yields CDR1 SNHLY and CDR2 FYNNEI. The CDR3 coding sequence is TGTGCCAGCAGTCAACCGGGACAGGGGAACTACGAGCAGTACTTC. Its protein product is CASSQPGQGNYEQYF.

J is TRBJ1-4 and V is TRBV7-2, with 7 bases lining up with TRBD1. Losses at the gene ends were 4 bases for V and 8 bases for J; bases not matched to a gene: 10. The CDR3 has 15 amino acids. The V gene's germline CDR1 is SGHTA and CDR2 FQGNSA. CDR3 region: CASSYRDSGSEKLFF. The CDR3 DNA follows: TGTGCCAGCAGCTACCGGGACAGTGGTTCCGAAAAACTGTTTTTT.